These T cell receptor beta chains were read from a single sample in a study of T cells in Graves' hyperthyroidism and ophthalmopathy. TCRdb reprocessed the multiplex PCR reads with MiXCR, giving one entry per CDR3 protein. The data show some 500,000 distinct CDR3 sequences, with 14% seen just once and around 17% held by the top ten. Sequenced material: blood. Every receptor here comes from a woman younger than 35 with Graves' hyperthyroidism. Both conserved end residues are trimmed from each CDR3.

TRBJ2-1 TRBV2 ASSADNYNEQF
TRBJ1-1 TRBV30 AWRRDSTEAF
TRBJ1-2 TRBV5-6 ASSPRVEGYT
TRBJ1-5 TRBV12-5 ASGLDHRGQEH
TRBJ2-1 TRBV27 ASSSTRAGPYYNEQF
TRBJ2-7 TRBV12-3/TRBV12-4 ASSSGGRGLPHEQY
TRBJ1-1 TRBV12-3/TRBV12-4 ASSFQQGVEAF
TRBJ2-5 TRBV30 AWSRTSGQETQY
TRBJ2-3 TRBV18 ASSPQGTTSTDTQY
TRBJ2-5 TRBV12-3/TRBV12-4 ASGMTGVGETQY
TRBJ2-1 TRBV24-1 ATSDIGQGTYEQF
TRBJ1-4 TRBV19 ASSTGKSPLGGEKLF
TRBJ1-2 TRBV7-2 ASSGGRDFYGYT
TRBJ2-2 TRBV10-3 AITGGLAGTGELF
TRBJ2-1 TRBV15 ATSTSGSYNEQF
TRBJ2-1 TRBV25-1 ASSELVGNEQF
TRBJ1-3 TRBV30 AWGRDRASGNTIY
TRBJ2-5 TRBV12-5 ASGGDVGVATQY
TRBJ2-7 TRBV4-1 ASSQKPTSESYEQY
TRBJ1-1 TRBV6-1 ASSETLNTEAF
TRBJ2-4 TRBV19 ASSTQGTWDIQY
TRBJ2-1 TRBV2 ASRRTSGRGGNEQF